The 14 T cell receptor beta chains listed next were all sequenced from one sample in a study of T cells in Graves' hyperthyroidism and ophthalmopathy. TCR beta CDR3 regions were amplified from RNA transcripts. HTBI primers were the set used in a first-round RT-PCR of the TCR CDR3. TCRdb recomputed calls from the multiplex PCR reads with MiXCR, one row per CDR3 protein. The sample has about 350,000 distinct CDR3 sequences, roughly 13% seen once. The specimen was blood. The receptors were gathered from a woman in her thirties with Graves' hyperthyroidism.

This clonotype was observed many times. The gene calls are TRBV27 and TRBJ2-5, with D perhaps matching TRBD1 (7 bases). Between the trimmed V and J ends, which lost 5 bases and 7 bases, there was a span of 17 bases. CDR1 and CDR2 (germline): MNHEY, SMNVEV (reference sequence). There are 14 residues in the CDR3. CDR3 residues: CASSPNRQGGTQYF. The CDR3 region has the DNA TGTGCCAGCAGTCCCAACCGACAGGGAGGGACCCAGTACTTC.

At least ten counts were recorded for this clonotype. Mismatch with germline at one junction end may stem from a read error. In DNA, the CDR3 is TGTGCCAGCAGCTTCGGACTAGTCTCCGACGAGCAGTACTTC. It encodes CASSFGLVSDEQYF. This rearrangement joins TRBV7-9 to TRBJ2-7, with 7 bases that match TRBD2. This CDR3 spans 14 amino acids. Germline CDR1 is SEHNR and CDR2 is FQNEAQ (reference sequence).

The sample holds a few counts of this clonotype. The rearrangement links TRBV29-1 to TRBJ1-1, with D unclear. This CDR3 comprises 12 residues. The germline CDR1 and CDR2 sequences are SQVTM and ANQGSEA. V lost 4 bases and J 1 base, leaving 7 bases between the germline ends. CDR3 region: CSVVGENTEAFF. For the CDR3, the DNA is TGCAGCGTTGTGGGAGAGAACACTGAAGCTTTCTTT.

Points on this clonotype: Possible read error: a much larger clone is one base away. V and J are TRBV2 and TRBJ1-1, with D uncertain. Germline V gene lookup returns CDR1 SNHLY and CDR2 FYNNEI. The CDR3 sequence is 17 residues long. V was shortened by 6 bases and J by 0 bases, with 20 bases between the two germline ends. The CDR3 sequence is CASSENQPRTVNTEAFF. As DNA, the CDR3 is TGTGCCAGCAGCGAAAACCAGCCACGGACTGTGAACACTGAAGCTTTCTTT.

The rearrangement links TRBV19 to TRBJ1-6; no reliable D call. The CDR3 consists of 15 residues. V dropped 9 bases and J dropped 4 bases, with 16 bases sitting between them. The germline gives CDR1 LNHDA, CDR2 SQIVND (reference sequence). DNA for the CDR3: TGTGCCAGCGGTACTAGGACGGGATATAATTCACCCCTCCACTTT. Translated, it gives CASGTRTGYNSPLHF. Based on the CDR3 plus reference TRBV19 and TRBJ1-6, the full variable domain is DGGITQSPKYLFRKEGQNVTLSCEQNLNHDAMYWYRQDPGQGLRLIYYSQIVNDFQKGDIAEGYSVSREKKESFPLTVTSAQKNPTAFYLCASGTRTGYNSPLHFGNGTRLTVT.

With regard to this clonotype: Since a much larger clone is just one base distant, this may be a read error. The rearrangement uses TRBV7-2 and TRBJ2-2, with D perhaps being TRBD1 or TRBD2 (5 bases each). From germline, CDR1 is SGHTA and CDR2 FQGNSA. This CDR3 is 14 amino acids long. The CDR3: CVSSVLGATGELFF. CDR3 bases: TGTGTCAGCAGCGTACTAGGGGCCACCGGGGAGCTGTTTTTT.

This clonotype came up many times. The CDR3 coding sequence is TGTGCCAGCAGCCCAAGACTAGCGGGACGTGGCACAGATACGCAGTATTTT. Encoded protein: CASSPRLAGRGTDTQYF. The rearrangement links TRBV11-1 to TRBJ2-3; 11 nucleotides line up with TRBD2. The CDR3 contains 17 residues. The V gene end was trimmed by 5 bases and the J gene end by 1 base; junction bases not matched to a gene: 8. Germline CDR1 SGHAT, CDR2 FQDESV (reference sequence).

The chain carries TRBV20-1 and TRBJ2-5; the match to TRBD2 covers 11 bases. J gave up 1 base and V 6 bases, and 10 bases lay outside the gene matches. Germline CDR1 is DFQATT and CDR2 is SNEGSKA (reference sequence). The CDR3 covers 16 residues. The CDR3 bases are TGCAGTGCCCAAAACCCTAGCGGGGGGCTCCAAGAGACCCAGTACTTC. Protein sequence: CSAQNPSGGLQETQYF.

The chain combines TRBV10-3 with TRBJ1-3; possible D gene TRBD1, 6 bases. V was shortened by 9 bases and J by 1 base, with 16 bases between the two germline ends. Germline V gives CDR1 ENHRY, CDR2 SYGVKD. This CDR3 has 15 residues. This chain's CDR3 is CAITDRSGSGNTIYF. DNA of the CDR3: TGTGCCATAACAGACAGGTCGGGATCTGGAAACACCATATATTTT.

For the CDR3, the DNA is TGTGCCACCAGTCATCCGGGACAGGACCTTCTCACAGATACGCAGTATTTT. It codes for CATSHPGQDLLTDTQYF. The chain uses TRBV24-1 and TRBJ2-3; 8 positions agree with TRBD1. CDR1 and CDR2 (germline): KGHDR, SFDVKD. This CDR3 spans 17 amino acids. Unmatched junction bases numbered 12, after V lost 6 bases and J lost 2 bases.

A few counts support this clonotype. This sequence joins TRBV6-1 and TRBJ2-1; 8 nucleotides agree with TRBD2. The CDR3 sequence is 15 residues long. Germline V CDR1 and CDR2: MNHNS, SASEGT. The junction had 12 bases not matched to a gene; V was cut back by 5 bases and J by 9 bases. CDR3 nucleotide sequence: TGTGCCAGCAGTCAACCGAGACTAGCGACCAGTGAGCAGTTCTTC. This encodes CASSQPRLATSEQFF.

This chain joins TRBV20-1 and TRBJ2-5; D uncertain. This CDR3 contains 13 residues. With 3 bases removed from V and 1 base from J, the gap between germline ends came to 9 bases. Germline V gene sequence: CDR1 DFQATT, CDR2 SNEGSKA (reference sequence). CDR3 sequence reads: CSARAGFQETQYF. CDR3 coding DNA: TGCAGTGCTAGGGCCGGTTTCCAAGAGACCCAGTACTTC.

The rearrangement links TRBV3-1 to TRBJ2-1; D not certain. CDR1 is LGHDT, CDR2 YNNKEL, per germline (reference sequence). The CDR3 spans 17 residues. V was trimmed by 0 bases and J by 10 bases, leaving 22 bases between them. Written as DNA, the CDR3 is TGTGCCAGCAGCCAAGATCTTTCCGGGCCCGCCGCGAAGGAGCAGTTCTTC. Its protein product is CASSQDLSGPAAKEQFF.

The chain is built from TRBV10-3 and TRBJ2-3; 9 bases fit TRBD2. J was trimmed by 1 base and V by 9 bases; bases with no gene match: 2. This CDR3 spans 13 amino acids. CDR1 is ENHRY and CDR2 is SYGVKD in the germline V gene. The CDR3 coding sequence is TGTGCCATTAGCGGGAGTGGCACAGATACGCAGTATTTT. The encoded protein is CAISGSGTDTQYF.